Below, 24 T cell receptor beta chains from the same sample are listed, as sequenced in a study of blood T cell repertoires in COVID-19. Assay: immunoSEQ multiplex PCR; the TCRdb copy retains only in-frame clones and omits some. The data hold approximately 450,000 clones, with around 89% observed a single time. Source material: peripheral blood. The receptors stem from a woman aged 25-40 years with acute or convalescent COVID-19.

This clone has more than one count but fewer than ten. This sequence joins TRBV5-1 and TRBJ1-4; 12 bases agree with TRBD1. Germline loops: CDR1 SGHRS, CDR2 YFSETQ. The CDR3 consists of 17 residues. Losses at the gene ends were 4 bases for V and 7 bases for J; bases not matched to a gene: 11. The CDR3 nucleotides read TGCGCCAGCAGCATCTCCGGGACAGGGGGCGGGGGTGAAAAACTGTTTTTT. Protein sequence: CASSISGTGGGGEKLFF.

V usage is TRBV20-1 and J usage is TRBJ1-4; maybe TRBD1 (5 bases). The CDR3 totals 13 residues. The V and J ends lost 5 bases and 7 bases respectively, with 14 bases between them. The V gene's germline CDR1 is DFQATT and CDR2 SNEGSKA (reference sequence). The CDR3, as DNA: TGCAGTGCTCGTGACAGAAGGAGTGAAAAACTGTTTTTT. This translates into CSARDRRSEKLFF.

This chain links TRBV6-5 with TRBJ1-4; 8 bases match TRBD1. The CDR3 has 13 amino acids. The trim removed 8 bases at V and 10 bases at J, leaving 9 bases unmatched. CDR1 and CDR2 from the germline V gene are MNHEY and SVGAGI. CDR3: CASQGQGLGKLFF. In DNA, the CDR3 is TGTGCCAGCCAAGGACAGGGTCTGGGAAAACTGTTTTTT.

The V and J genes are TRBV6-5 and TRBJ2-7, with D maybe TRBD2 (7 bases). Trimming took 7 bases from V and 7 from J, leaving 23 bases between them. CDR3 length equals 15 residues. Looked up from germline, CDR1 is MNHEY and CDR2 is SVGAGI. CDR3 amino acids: CASTSPMGGAREQYF. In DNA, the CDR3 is TGTGCCAGCACAAGTCCAATGGGGGGGGCACGGGAGCAGTACTTC.

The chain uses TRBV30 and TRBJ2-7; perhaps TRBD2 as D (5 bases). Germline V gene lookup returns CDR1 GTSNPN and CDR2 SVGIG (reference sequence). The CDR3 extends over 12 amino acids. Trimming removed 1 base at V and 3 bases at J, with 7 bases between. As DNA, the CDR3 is TGTGCCTGGAGTGAGAGGGACTACGAGCAGTACTTC. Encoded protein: CAWSERDYEQYF.

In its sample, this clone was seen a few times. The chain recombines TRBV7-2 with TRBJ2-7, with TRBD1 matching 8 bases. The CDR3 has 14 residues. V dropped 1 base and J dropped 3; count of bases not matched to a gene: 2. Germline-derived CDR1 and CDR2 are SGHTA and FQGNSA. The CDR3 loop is CASSLGTGLYEQYF. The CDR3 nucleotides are TGTGCCAGCAGCTTAGGGACAGGGCTCTACGAGCAGTACTTC. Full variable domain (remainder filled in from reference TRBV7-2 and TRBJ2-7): GAGVSQSPSNKVTEKGKDVELRCDPISGHTALYWYRQSLGQGLEFLIYFQGNSAPDKSGLPSDRFSAERTGGSVSTLTIQRTQQEDSAVYLCASSLGTGLYEQYFGPGTRLTVT.

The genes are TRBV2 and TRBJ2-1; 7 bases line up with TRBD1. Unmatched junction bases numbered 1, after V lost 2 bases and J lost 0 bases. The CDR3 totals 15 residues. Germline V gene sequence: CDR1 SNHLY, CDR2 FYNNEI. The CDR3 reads CASSERTGSYNEQFF. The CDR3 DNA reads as TGTGCCAGCAGTGAAAGGACAGGCTCCTACAATGAGCAGTTCTTC.

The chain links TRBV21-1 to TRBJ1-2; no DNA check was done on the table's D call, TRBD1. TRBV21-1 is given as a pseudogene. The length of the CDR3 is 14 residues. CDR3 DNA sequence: TGTGCCAGCAGCAAAGACAGCTCTAACTATGGCTACACCTTC. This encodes CASSKDSSNYGYTF.

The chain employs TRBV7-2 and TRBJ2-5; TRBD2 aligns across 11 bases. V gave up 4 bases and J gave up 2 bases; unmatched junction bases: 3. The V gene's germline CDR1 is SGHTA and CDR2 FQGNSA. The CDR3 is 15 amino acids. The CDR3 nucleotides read TGTGCCAGCAGCTCACTAGCGGGGGCACAAGAGACCCAGTACTTC. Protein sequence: CASSSLAGAQETQYF.

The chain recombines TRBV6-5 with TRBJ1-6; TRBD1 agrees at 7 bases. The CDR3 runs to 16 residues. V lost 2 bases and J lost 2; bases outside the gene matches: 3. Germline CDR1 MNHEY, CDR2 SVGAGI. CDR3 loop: CASSYMTGTYNSPLHF. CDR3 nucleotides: TGTGCCAGCAGTTACATGACAGGGACCTATAATTCACCCCTCCACTTT.

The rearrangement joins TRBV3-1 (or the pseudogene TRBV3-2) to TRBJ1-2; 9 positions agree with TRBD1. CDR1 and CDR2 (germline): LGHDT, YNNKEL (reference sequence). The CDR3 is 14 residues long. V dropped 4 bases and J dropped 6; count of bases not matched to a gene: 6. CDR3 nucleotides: TGTGCCAGCAGCCTGGGGACAGGGTTTGATGGCTACACCTTC. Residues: CASSLGTGFDGYTF.

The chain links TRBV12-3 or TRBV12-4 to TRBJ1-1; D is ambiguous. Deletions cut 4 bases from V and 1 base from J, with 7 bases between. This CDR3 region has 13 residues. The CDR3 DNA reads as TGTGCCAGCAGTTCAACACCGAACACTGAAGCTTTCTTT. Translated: CASSSTPNTEAFF.

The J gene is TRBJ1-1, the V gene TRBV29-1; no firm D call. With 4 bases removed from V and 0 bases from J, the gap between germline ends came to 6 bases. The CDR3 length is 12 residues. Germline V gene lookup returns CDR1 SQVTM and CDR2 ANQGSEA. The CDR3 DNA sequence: TGCAGCGTTGCCAGAATGAACACTGAAGCTTTCTTT. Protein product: CSVARMNTEAFF.

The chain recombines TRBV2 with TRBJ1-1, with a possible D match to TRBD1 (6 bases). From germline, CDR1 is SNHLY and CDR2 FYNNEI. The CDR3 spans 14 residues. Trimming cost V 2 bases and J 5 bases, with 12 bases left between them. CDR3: CASSERGGRTEAFF. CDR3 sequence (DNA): TGTGCCAGCAGTGAACGGGGGGGGCGTACTGAAGCTTTCTTT.

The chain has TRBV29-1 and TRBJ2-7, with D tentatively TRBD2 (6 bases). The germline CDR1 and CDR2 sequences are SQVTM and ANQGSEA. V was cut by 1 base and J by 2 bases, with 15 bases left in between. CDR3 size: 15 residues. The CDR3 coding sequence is TGCAGCGTTGAAGGACCGGGGGATACAACCTACGAGCAGTACTTC. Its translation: CSVEGPGDTTYEQYF.

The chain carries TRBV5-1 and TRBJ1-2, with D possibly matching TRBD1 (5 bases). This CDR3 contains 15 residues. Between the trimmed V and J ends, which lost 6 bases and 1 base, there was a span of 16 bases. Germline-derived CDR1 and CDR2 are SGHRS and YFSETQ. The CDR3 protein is CASNIGGKLNYGYTF. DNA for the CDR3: TGCGCCAGCAATATCGGGGGGAAACTTAACTATGGCTACACCTTC. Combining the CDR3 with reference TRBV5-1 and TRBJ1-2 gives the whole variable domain KAGVTQTPRYLIKTRGQQVTLSCSPISGHRSVSWYQQTPGQGLQFLFEYFSETQRNKGNFPGRFSGRQFSNSRSEMNVSTLELGDSALYLCASNIGGKLNYGYTFGSGTRLTVV.

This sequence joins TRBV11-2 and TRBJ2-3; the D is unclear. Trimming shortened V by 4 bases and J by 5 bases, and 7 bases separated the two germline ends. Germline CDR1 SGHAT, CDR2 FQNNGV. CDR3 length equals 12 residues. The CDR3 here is CASSSPRDTQYF. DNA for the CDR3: TGTGCCAGCAGCTCCCCTAGAGATACGCAGTATTTT. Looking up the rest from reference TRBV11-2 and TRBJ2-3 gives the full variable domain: EAGVAQSPRYKIIEKRQSVAFWCNPISGHATLYWYQQILGQGPKLLIQFQNNGVVDDSQLPKDRFSAERLKGVDSTLKIQPAKLEDSAVYLCASSSPRDTQYFGPGTRLTVL.

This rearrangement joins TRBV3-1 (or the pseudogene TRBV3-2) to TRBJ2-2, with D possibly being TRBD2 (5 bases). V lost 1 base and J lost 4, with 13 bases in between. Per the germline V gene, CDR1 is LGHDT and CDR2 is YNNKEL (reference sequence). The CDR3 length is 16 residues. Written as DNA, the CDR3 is TGTGCCAGCAGCCAAGCCCAGCGGACGCCCACCGGGGAGCTGTTTTTT. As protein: CASSQAQRTPTGELFF.

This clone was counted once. CDR3 residues: CASGLWVAGGSSYNEQFF. Written as DNA, the CDR3 is TGTGCTAGTGGTTTGTGGGTAGCGGGGGGGAGCTCCTACAATGAGCAGTTCTTC. This chain links TRBV12-5 with TRBJ2-1; 11 nucleotides agree with TRBD2. Germline V gene data show CDR1 as LGHNT and CDR2 as FRNRAP. The CDR3 runs to 18 residues. After removal of 2 bases from V and 0 bases from J, the junction contained 6 bases not matched to a gene. Combining the CDR3 with reference TRBV12-5 and TRBJ2-1 gives the whole variable domain DARVTQTPRHKVTEMGQEVTMRCQPILGHNTVFWYRQTMMQGLELLAYFRNRAPLDDSGMPKDRFSAEMPDATLATLKIQPSEPRDSAVYFCASGLWVAGGSSYNEQFFGPGTRLTVL.

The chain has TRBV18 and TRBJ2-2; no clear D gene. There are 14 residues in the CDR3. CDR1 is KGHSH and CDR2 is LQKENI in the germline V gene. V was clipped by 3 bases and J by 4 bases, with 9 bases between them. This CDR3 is CASSPQKSTGELFF. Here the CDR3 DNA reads TGTGCCAGCTCACCTCAGAAATCCACCGGGGAGCTGTTTTTT.

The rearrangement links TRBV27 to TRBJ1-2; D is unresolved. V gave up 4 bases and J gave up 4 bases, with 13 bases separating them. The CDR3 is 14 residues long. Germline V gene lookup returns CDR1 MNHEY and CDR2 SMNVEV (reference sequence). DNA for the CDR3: TGTGCCAGCAGTTCCCCCTACTCTTCCTATGGCTACACCTTC. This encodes CASSSPYSSYGYTF.

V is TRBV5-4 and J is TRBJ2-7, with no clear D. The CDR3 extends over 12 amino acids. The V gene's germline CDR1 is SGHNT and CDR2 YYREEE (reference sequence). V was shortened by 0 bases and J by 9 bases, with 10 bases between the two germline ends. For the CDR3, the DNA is TGTGCCAGCAGCTTGGTGCAGGAAGTGCAGTACTTC. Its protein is CASSLVQEVQYF.

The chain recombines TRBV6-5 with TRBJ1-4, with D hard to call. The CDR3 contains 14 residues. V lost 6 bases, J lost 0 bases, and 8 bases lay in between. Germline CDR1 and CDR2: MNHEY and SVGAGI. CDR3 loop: CASRRTATNEKLFF. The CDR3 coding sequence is TGTGCCAGCAGGCGGACTGCAACTAATGAAAAACTGTTTTTT.

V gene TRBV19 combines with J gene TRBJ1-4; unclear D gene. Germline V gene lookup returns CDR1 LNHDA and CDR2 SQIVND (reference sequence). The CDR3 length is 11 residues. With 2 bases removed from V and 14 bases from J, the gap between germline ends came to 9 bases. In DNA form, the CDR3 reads TGTGCCAGTAGTATACGGGGTTTGCTGTTTTTT. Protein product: CASSIRGLLFF.